A single TCR beta chain is shown here with its context. V lost 6 bases, J lost 0 bases, and 12 bases lay in between. Germline V lookup: CDR1 LNHDA, CDR2 SQIVND (reference sequence). The CDR3 runs to 15 residues. This record comes from a study of long-term antiretroviral therapy in people with HIV. Researchers report immunoSEQ v3.0 was run at survey level. TCRdb keeps only in-frame clones here, not all; method: immunoSEQ multiplex PCR. The sample consists of some 16,000 clones, 70% to 90% of them appearing once. This material consisted of unsorted PBMCs, taken 0.5 years after starting antiretroviral therapy. The TCR originated in a woman between 40 and 50 years old with HIV. The chain combines TRBV19 with TRBJ1-3, with D hard to call. The CDR3 sequence: CASRAARGSGNTIYF. CDR3 DNA sequence: TGTGCCAGTAGGGCCGCGAGAGGCTCTGGAAACACCATATATTTT.